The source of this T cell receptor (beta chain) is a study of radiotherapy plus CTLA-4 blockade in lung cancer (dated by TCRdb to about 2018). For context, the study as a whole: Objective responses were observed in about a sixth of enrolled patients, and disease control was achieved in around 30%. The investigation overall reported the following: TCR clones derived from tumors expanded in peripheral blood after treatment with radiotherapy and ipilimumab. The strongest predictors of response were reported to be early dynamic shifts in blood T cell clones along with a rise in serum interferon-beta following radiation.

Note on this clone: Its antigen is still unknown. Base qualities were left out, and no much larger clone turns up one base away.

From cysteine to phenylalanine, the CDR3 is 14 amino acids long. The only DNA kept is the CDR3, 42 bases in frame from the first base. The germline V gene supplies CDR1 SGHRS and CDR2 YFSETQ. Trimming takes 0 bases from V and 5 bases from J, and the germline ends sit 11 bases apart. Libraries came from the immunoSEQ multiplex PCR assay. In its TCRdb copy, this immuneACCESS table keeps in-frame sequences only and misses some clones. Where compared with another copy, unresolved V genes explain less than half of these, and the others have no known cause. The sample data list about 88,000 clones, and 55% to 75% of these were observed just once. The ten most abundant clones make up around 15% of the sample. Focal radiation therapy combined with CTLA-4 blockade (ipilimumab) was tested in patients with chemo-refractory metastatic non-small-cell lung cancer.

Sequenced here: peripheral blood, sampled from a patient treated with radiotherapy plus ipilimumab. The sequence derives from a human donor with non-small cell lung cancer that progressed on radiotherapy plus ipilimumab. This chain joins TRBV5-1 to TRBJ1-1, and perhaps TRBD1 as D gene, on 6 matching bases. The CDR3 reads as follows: CASSLVGGLTEAFF. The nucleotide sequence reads TGCGCCAGCAGCTTGGTGGGGGGCTTGACTGAAGCTTTCTTT.